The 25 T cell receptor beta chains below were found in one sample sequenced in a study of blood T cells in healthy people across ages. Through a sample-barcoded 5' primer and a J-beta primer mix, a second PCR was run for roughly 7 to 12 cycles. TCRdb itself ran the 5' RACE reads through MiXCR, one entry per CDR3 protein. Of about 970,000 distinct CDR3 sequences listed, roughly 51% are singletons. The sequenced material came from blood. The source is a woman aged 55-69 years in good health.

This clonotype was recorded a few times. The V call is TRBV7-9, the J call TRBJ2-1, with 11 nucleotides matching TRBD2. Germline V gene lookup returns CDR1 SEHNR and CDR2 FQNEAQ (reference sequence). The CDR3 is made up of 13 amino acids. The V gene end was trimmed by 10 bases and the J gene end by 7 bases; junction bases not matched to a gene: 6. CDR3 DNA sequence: TGTGCCATACTAGCGGGAGTAGGGAATGAGCAGTTCTTC. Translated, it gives CAILAGVGNEQFF.

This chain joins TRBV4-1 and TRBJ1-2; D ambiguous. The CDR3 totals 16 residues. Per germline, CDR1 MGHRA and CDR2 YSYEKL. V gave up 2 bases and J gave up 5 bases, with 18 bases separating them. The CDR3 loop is CASSQLLGSSFYGYTF. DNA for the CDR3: TGCGCCAGCAGCCAATTACTGGGATCCTCGTTTTATGGCTACACCTTC.

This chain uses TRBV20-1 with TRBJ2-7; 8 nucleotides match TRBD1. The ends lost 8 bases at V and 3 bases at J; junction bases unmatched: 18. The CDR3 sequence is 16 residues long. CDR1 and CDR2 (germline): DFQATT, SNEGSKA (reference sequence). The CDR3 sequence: CSPINGGQGTFYEQYF. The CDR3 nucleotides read TGCAGTCCCATAAATGGCGGACAGGGTACTTTCTACGAGCAGTACTTC.

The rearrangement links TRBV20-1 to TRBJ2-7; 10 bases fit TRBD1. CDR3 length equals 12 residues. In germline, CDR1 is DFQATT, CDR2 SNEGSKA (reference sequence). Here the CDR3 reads CSPGQGSYEQYF. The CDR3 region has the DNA TGCAGCCCGGGACAGGGGTCCTACGAGCAGTACTTC.

CDR3 bases: TGCAGTGCTAGCCCGACAGGGGCCGCCTATGGCTACACCTTC. Encoded protein: CSASPTGAAYGYTF. The genes are TRBV20-1 and TRBJ1-2; 8 nucleotides align to TRBD1. Germline CDR1 and CDR2: DFQATT and SNEGSKA (reference sequence). With V trimmed by 3 bases and J by 4 bases, 7 bases remained unmatched. This CDR3 is built from 14 residues.

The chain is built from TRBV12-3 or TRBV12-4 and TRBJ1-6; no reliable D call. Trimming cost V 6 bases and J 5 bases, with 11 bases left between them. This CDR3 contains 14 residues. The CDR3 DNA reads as TGTGCCAGCAGACCTGACACGAATAATTCACCCCTCCACTTT. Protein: CASRPDTNNSPLHF.

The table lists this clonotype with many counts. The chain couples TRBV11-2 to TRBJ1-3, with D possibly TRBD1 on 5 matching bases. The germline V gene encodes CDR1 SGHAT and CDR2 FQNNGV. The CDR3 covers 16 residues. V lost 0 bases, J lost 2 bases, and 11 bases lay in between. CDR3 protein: CASSLEDQGAGNTIYF. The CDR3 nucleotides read TGTGCCAGCAGCTTAGAAGACCAGGGAGCTGGAAACACCATATATTTT. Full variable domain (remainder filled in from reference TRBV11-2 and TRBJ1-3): EAGVAQSPRYKIIEKRQSVAFWCNPISGHATLYWYQQILGQGPKLLIQFQNNGVVDDSQLPKDRFSAERLKGVDSTLKIQPAKLEDSAVYLCASSLEDQGAGNTIYFGEGSWLTVV.

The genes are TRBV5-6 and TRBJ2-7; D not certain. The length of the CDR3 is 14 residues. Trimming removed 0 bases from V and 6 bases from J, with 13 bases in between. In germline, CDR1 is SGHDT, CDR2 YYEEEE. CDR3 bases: TGTGCCAGCAGCTTGGTGGCGCCTATCGGCGAGCAGTACTTC. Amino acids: CASSLVAPIGEQYF. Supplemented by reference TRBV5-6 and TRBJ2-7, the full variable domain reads DAGVTQSPTHLIKTRGQQVTLRCSPKSGHDTVSWYQQALGQGPQFIFQYYEEEERQRGNFPDRFSGHQFPNYSSELNVNALLLGDSALYLCASSLVAPIGEQYFGPGTRLTVT.

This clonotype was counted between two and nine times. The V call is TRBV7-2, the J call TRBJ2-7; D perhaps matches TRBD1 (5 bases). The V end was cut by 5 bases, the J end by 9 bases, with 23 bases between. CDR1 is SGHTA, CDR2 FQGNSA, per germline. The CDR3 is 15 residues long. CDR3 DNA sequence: TGTGCCAGCAGCCCCAGAACCCCACAGGCCCCGGGGCAGTACTTC. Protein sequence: CASSPRTPQAPGQYF.

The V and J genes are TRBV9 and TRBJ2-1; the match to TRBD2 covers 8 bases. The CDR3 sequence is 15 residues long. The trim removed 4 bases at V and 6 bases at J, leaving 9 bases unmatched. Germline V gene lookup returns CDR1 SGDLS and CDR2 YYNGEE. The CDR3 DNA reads TGTGCCAGCAGCAACCAACTAGCGGCCGTCAATGAGCAGTTCTTC. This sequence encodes CASSNQLAAVNEQFF.

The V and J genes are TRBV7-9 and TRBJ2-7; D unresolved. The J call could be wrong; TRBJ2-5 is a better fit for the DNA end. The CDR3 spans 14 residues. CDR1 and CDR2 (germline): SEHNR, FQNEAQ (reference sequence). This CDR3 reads CASTNYGASETQYF. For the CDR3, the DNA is TGTGCCAGCACGAACTATGGTGCGTCGGAGACCCAGTACTTC.

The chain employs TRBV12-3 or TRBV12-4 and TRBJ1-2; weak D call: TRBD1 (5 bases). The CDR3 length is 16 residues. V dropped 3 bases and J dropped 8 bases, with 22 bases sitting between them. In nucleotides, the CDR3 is TGTGCCAGCAGTTTGACCCCGGGACCCTCTGGTTGGGGCTACACCTTC. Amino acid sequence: CASSLTPGPSGWGYTF.

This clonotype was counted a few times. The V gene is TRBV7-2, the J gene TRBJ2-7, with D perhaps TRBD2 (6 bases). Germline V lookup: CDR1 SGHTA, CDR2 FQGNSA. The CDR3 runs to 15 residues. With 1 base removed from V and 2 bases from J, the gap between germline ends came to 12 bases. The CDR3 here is CASSLGEARTYEQYF. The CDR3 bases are TGTGCCAGCAGCTTAGGGGAGGCACGCACCTACGAGCAGTACTTC.

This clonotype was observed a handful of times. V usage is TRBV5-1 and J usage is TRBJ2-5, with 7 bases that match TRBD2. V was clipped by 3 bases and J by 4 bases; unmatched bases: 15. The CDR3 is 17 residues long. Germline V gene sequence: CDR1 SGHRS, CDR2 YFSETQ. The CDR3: CASSSLAVPFGGETQYF. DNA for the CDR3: TGCGCCAGCAGCTCTCTAGCGGTGCCCTTCGGAGGAGAGACCCAGTACTTC. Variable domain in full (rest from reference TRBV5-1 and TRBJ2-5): KAGVTQTPRYLIKTRGQQVTLSCSPISGHRSVSWYQQTPGQGLQFLFEYFSETQRNKGNFPGRFSGRQFSNSRSEMNVSTLELGDSALYLCASSSLAVPFGGETQYFGPGTRLLVL.

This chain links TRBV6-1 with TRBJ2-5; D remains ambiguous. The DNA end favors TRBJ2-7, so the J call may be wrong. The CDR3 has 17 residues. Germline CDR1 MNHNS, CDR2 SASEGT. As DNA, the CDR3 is TGTGCCAGCAGTGAAGGGCGAGACCGCCCCGGAGCACACGAGCAGTACTTC. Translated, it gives CASSEGRDRPGAHEQYF.

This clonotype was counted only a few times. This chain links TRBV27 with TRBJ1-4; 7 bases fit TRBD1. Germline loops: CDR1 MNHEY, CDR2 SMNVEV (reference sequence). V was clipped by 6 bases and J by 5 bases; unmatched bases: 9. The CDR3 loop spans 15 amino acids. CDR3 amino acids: CASRQLDRANEKLFF. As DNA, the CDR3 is TGTGCCAGCAGGCAACTAGACAGGGCAAATGAAAAACTGTTTTTT.

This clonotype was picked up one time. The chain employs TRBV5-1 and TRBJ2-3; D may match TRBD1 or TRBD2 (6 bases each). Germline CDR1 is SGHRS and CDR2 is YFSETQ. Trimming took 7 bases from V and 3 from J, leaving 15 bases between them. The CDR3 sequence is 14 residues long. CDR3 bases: TGCGCCAGCTTCCAGGGGAGGCTGACAGATACGCAGTATTTT. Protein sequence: CASFQGRLTDTQYF.

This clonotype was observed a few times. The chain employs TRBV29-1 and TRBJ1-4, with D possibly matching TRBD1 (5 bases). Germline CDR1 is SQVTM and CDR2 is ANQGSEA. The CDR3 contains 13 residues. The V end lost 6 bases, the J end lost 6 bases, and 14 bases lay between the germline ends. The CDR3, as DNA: TGCAGCGTAGGGAGGGGCGGATATGAAAAACTGTTTTTT. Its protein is CSVGRGGYEKLFF.

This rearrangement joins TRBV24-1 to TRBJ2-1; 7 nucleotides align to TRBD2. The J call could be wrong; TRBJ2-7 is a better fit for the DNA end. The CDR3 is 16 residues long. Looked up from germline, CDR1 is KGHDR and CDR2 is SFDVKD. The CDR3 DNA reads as TGTGCCACCAGTGACCAAAGCGGGATAACCTACAATGAGCAGTACTTC. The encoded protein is CATSDQSGITYNEQYF.

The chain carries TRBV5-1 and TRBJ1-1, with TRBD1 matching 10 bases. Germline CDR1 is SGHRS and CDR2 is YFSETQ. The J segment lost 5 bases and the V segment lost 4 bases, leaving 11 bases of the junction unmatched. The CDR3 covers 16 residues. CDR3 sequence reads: CASSIGDRGRGTEAFF. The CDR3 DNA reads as TGCGCCAGCAGCATAGGGGACAGGGGAAGGGGGACTGAAGCTTTCTTT. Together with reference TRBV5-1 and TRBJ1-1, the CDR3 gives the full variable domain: KAGVTQTPRYLIKTRGQQVTLSCSPISGHRSVSWYQQTPGQGLQFLFEYFSETQRNKGNFPGRFSGRQFSNSRSEMNVSTLELGDSALYLCASSIGDRGRGTEAFFGQGTRLTVV.

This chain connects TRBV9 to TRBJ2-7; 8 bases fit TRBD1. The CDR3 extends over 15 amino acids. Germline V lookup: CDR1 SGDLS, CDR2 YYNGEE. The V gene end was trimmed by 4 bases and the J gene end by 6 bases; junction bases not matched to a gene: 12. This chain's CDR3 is CASSQRDRSVTEQYF. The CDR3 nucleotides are TGTGCCAGCAGCCAACGGGACAGGTCCGTCACCGAGCAGTACTTC.

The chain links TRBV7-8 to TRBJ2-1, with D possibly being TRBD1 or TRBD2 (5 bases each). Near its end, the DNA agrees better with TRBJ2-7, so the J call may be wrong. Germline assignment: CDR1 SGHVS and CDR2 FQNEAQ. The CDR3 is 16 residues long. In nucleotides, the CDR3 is TGTGCCAGCAGCGGGGGTACGGGGACCGTTAAGAATGAGCAGTACTTC. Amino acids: CASSGGTGTVKNEQYF.

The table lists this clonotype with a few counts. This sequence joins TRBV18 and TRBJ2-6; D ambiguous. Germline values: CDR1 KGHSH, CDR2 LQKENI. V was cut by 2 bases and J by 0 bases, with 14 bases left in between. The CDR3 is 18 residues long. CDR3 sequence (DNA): TGTGCCAGCTCACCAGGGGAAATCTTTGCCTCTGGGGCCAACGTCCTGACTTTC. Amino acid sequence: CASSPGEIFASGANVLTF.

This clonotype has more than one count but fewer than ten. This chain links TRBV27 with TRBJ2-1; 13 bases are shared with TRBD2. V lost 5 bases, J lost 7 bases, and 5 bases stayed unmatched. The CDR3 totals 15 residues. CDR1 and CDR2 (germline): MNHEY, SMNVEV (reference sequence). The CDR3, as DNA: TGTGCCAGCAGTACTGGGACTAGCGGGATTAATGAGCAGTTCTTC. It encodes CASSTGTSGINEQFF.

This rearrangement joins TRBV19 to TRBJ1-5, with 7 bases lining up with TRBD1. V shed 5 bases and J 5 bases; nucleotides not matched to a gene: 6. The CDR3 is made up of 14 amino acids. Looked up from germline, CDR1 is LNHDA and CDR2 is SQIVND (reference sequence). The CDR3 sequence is CASSWGQPHQPQHF. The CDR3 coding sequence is TGTGCCAGTAGTTGGGGACAGCCGCATCAGCCCCAGCATTTT.